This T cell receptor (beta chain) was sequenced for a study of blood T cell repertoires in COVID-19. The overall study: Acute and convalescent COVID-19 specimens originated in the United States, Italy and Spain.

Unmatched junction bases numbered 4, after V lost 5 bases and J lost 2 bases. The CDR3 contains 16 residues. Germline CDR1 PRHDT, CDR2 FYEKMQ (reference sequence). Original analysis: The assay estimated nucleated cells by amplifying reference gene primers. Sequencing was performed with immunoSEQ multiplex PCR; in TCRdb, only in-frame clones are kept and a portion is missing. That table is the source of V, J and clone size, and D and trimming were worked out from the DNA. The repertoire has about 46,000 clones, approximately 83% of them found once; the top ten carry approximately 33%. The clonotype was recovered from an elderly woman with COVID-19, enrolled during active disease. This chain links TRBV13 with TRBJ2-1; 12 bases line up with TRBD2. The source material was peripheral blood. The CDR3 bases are TGTGCCAGCAGCCTTGCTAGCGGGAGGGCCTACAATGAGCAGTTCTTC. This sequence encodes CASSLASGRAYNEQFF.